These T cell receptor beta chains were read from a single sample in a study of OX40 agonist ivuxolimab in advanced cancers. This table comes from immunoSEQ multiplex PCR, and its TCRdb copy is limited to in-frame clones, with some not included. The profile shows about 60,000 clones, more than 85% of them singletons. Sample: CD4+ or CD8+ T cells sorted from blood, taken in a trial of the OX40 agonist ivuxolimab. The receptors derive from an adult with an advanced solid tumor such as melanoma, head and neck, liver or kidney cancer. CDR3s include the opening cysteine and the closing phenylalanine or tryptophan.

CDR3 protein: CASSFDNSPLHF
V gene: TRBV7-9
J gene: TRBJ1-6
CDR3 length: 12

CDR3 protein: CASRYRWDTDTQYF
V gene: TRBV6-6
J gene: TRBJ2-3
CDR3 length: 14

CDR3 protein: CASSEAATAIYGYTF
V gene: TRBV6-1
J gene: TRBJ1-2
CDR3 length: 15

CDR3 protein: CASSRDRVSTEAFF
V gene: TRBV7-9
J gene: TRBJ1-1
CDR3 length: 14

CDR3 protein: CASGRGLNSPLHF
V gene: TRBV2
J gene: TRBJ1-6
CDR3 length: 13

CDR3 protein: CASSSWATNEKLFF
V gene: TRBV5-1
J gene: TRBJ1-4
CDR3 length: 14

CDR3 protein: CASSLSGGARTDTQYF
V gene: TRBV7-6
J gene: TRBJ2-3
CDR3 length: 16

CDR3 protein: CASSVDPRQGVYGNTIYF
V gene: TRBV9
J gene: TRBJ1-3
CDR3 length: 18

CDR3 protein: CASTIDSGGPSTDTQYF
V gene: TRBV5-1
J gene: TRBJ2-3
CDR3 length: 17

CDR3 protein: CASSSPGQTLTEAFF
V gene: TRBV5-4
J gene: TRBJ1-1
CDR3 length: 15

CDR3 protein: CASSLDPAGGWYNEQFF
V gene: TRBV11-2
J gene: TRBJ2-1
CDR3 length: 17

CDR3 protein: CASSEFREVTEAFF
V gene: TRBV2
J gene: TRBJ1-1
CDR3 length: 14

CDR3 protein: CASEKGLLGNQPQHF
V gene: TRBV21-1
J gene: TRBJ1-5
CDR3 length: 15

CDR3 protein: CASSLEQVGNSPLHF
V gene: TRBV5-4
J gene: TRBJ1-6
CDR3 length: 15

CDR3 protein: CAWSAARTGNEQYF
V gene: TRBV30
J gene: TRBJ2-7
CDR3 length: 14

CDR3 protein: CAGRTGLGGYTF
V gene: TRBV30
J gene: TRBJ1-2
CDR3 length: 12

CDR3 protein: CASSETADGGYGYTF
V gene: TRBV5-5
J gene: TRBJ1-2
CDR3 length: 15

CDR3 protein: CASTQLDPLNTEAFF
V gene: TRBV2
J gene: TRBJ1-1
CDR3 length: 15

CDR3 protein: CAISAGEAKLFF
V gene: TRBV10-3
J gene: TRBJ1-4
CDR3 length: 12

CDR3 protein: CASYPQGPSRGYGYTF
V gene: TRBV5-4
J gene: TRBJ1-2
CDR3 length: 16

CDR3 protein: CASSIHEGSPLHF
V gene: TRBV6-1
J gene: TRBJ1-6
CDR3 length: 13

CDR3 protein: CASSPDRDGYTF
V gene: TRBV18
J gene: TRBJ1-2
CDR3 length: 12

CDR3 protein: CASSFSRGYSPLHF
V gene: TRBV5-6
J gene: TRBJ1-6
CDR3 length: 14

CDR3 protein: CASSLAYTGDQAFF
V gene: TRBV6-5
J gene: TRBJ1-1
CDR3 length: 14

CDR3 protein: CASSLLAGDNEQFF
V gene: TRBV7-9
J gene: TRBJ2-1
CDR3 length: 14

CDR3 protein: CASSSFYREYGEQYF
V gene: TRBV5-4
J gene: TRBJ2-7
CDR3 length: 15

CDR3 protein: CASSLAGEGGYTF
V gene: TRBV7-9
J gene: TRBJ1-2
CDR3 length: 13

CDR3 protein: CASMTTNEKLFF
V gene: TRBV28
J gene: TRBJ1-4
CDR3 length: 12

CDR3 protein: CASSFALDRDLVSGTF
V gene: TRBV7-2
J gene: TRBJ1-2
CDR3 length: 16

CDR3 protein: CSVRNSLQETQYF
V gene: TRBV29-1
J gene: TRBJ2-5
CDR3 length: 13

CDR3 protein: CASNSQGANYGYTF
V gene: TRBV5-1
J gene: TRBJ1-2
CDR3 length: 14

CDR3 protein: CASSQDPWGELFF
V gene: TRBV5-4
J gene: TRBJ2-2
CDR3 length: 13

CDR3 protein: CASSLGQVGTEAFF
V gene: TRBV7-9
J gene: TRBJ1-1
CDR3 length: 14

CDR3 protein: CASSSPGQGNSPLHF
V gene: TRBV6-6
J gene: TRBJ1-6
CDR3 length: 15

CDR3 protein: CASSLEGGQGTDTQYF
V gene: TRBV11-3
J gene: TRBJ2-3
CDR3 length: 16

CDR3 protein: CATAGDRGNSPLHF
V gene: TRBV15
J gene: TRBJ1-6
CDR3 length: 14

CDR3 protein: CASSPGTPGYYNEQFF
V gene: TRBV7-3
J gene: TRBJ2-1
CDR3 length: 16

CDR3 protein: CASSLPQGRRGAQHF
V gene: TRBV28
J gene: TRBJ1-5
CDR3 length: 15

CDR3 protein: CASSLGVELGTEAFF
V gene: TRBV5-1
J gene: TRBJ1-1
CDR3 length: 15

CDR3 protein: CASSAGRGVGNTEAFF
V gene: TRBV7-2
J gene: TRBJ1-1
CDR3 length: 16

CDR3 protein: CASSQLADYGYTF
V gene: TRBV16
J gene: TRBJ1-2
CDR3 length: 13

CDR3 protein: CAIRETGWETQYF
V gene: TRBV10-3
J gene: TRBJ2-5
CDR3 length: 13

CDR3 protein: CASSLDLGRSYEQYF
V gene: TRBV7-9
J gene: TRBJ2-7
CDR3 length: 15

CDR3 protein: CASSLGLRQDTQYF
V gene: TRBV7-2
J gene: TRBJ2-3
CDR3 length: 14

CDR3 protein: CASSIGGYSNQPQHF
V gene: TRBV19
J gene: TRBJ1-5
CDR3 length: 15

CDR3 protein: CAPLNQPQHF
V gene: TRBV25-1
J gene: TRBJ1-5
CDR3 length: 10

CDR3 protein: CASSLLAYEQYF
V gene: TRBV5-6
J gene: TRBJ2-7
CDR3 length: 12

CDR3 protein: CASRDQGVGTEAFF
V gene: TRBV5-1
J gene: TRBJ1-1
CDR3 length: 14

CDR3 protein: CASSPGPGGLFF
V gene: TRBV7-2
J gene: TRBJ1-4
CDR3 length: 12

CDR3 protein: CASSLNPEATEAFF
V gene: TRBV7-8
J gene: TRBJ1-1
CDR3 length: 14

CDR3 protein: CASSAGTTQRNEQFF
V gene: TRBV9
J gene: TRBJ2-1
CDR3 length: 15

CDR3 protein: CASSLVAGAGELFF
V gene: TRBV7-2
J gene: TRBJ2-2
CDR3 length: 14

CDR3 protein: CASSSGPYGYTF
V gene: TRBV4-2
J gene: TRBJ1-2
CDR3 length: 12

CDR3 protein: CASRGGRGEFGTQYF
V gene: TRBV28
J gene: TRBJ2-5
CDR3 length: 15

CDR3 protein: CASSLDGRNYGYTF
V gene: TRBV5-8
J gene: TRBJ1-2
CDR3 length: 14